This T cell receptor beta chain is drawn from a study of identical twins. Study conclusions and caveats: Out-of-frame alpha sequences that twins shared showed excess low generation probability.

TCRdb fed the 5' RACE reads into MiXCR, producing one record per CDR3 protein. Counted here are nearly 900,000 distinct CDR3 sequences, 9% to 15% occurring once; the ten biggest clones make up under 2%. As concerns this clonotype: The target antigen is unknown.

The CDR3 has 12 residues. CDR1 and CDR2 (germline): MNHEY, SVGAGI. V was trimmed by 2 bases and J by 6 bases, leaving 8 bases between them. These data also featured in a second study, about yellow fever vaccine responses in identical twins. That work states: Convergence reportedly seemed to mark part of the twins' vaccine T cell response, with personalization marking the rest.

Sequenced sample: PBMCs. This chain connects TRBV6-5 to TRBJ2-7, with D tentatively TRBD1 or TRBD2 (6 bases each). The sequence came from a woman aged 18-30 years in good health. The CDR3: CASSYGGPEQYF. Written as DNA, the CDR3 is TGTGCCAGCAGTTACGGGGGGCCCGAGCAGTACTTC.